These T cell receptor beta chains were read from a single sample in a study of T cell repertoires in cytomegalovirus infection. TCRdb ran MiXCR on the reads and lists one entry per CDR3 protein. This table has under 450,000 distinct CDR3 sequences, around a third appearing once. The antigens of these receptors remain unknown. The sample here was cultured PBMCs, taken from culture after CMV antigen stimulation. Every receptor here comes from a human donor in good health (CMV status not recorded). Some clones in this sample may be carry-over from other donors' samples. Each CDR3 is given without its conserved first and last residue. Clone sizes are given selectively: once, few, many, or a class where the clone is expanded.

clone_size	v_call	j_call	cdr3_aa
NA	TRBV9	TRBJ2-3	ASSVDVLAGVPQY
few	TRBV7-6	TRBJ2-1	ASSLGDRVNEQF
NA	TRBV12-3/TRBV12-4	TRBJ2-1	ASSLGFGQEGNEQF
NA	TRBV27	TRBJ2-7	ASSTSTDAYEQY
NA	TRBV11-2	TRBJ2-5	ASSHGQGLGETQY
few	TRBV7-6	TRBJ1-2	ASSLGRFSGGYT
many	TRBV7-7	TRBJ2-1	ASSLAERGEQF
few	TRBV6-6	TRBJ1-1	ASSYRDAKNTEAF
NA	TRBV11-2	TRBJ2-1	ASSLRQNSYNEQF
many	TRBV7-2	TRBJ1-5	ASSEQAGLSYQPQH
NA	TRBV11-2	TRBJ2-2	ASRPSGSYTGELF
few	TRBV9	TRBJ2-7	ASSVEQGATYEQY
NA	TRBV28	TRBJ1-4	ASSPGGLGEKLF
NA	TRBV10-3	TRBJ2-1	AISESQGQIHEQF
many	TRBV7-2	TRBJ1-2	ASSLNTGDYYGYT
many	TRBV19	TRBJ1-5	ASSPTGDQPQH
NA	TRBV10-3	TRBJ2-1	AISEPPGRSKYNEQF
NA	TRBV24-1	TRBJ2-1	ATSFGTGGNEQF
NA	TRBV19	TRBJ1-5	ASSTRTGLGSNQPQH
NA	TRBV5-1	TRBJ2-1	ASSLGGLRATLNEQF
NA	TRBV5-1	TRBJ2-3	ASSSIAGRADTQY
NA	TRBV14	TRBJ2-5	ASSQDQRRYKTQY
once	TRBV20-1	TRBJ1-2	SAREAEGAYGYT
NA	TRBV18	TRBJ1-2	ASSLLDRQGYT